The 31 T cell receptor beta chains below all came from one sample that was sequenced in a study of OX40 agonist ivuxolimab in advanced cancers. Clones were read by immunoSEQ multiplex PCR, and TCRdb kept only the in-frame ones, dropping some. Of 65,000 to 90,000 clones in the sample, around 85% were seen once. The material was CD4+ or CD8+ T cells sorted from blood, obtained in a trial of the OX40 agonist ivuxolimab. The source of these receptors is an adult with an advanced solid tumor such as melanoma, head and neck, liver or kidney cancer.

This clone was detected only once. The chain joins TRBV30 to TRBJ1-4; the D is unclear. V was trimmed by 3 bases and J by 7 bases, leaving 3 bases between them. The CDR3 runs to 10 residues. Germline V gene lookup returns CDR1 GTSNPN and CDR2 SVGIG (reference sequence). CDR3 DNA: TGTGCCTGGAGCCGTGAAAAACTGTTTTTT. Residues: CAWSREKLFF.

This clone was counted only a few times. The rearrangement uses TRBV27 and TRBJ2-5, with D tentatively TRBD2 (7 bases). This CDR3 has 14 residues. Germline V CDR1 and CDR2: MNHEY, SMNVEV (reference sequence). With 3 bases removed from V and 5 bases from J, the gap between germline ends came to 13 bases. In DNA form, the CDR3 reads TGTGCCAGCAGTTTGCAGGGGAGGGTGGAGACCCAGTACTTC. The encoded protein is CASSLQGRVETQYF.

As DNA, the CDR3 is TGTGCCAGCAGCTCAACTGGGGATACGCAGTATTTT. This translates into CASSSTGDTQYF. The gene calls are TRBV7-2 and TRBJ2-3; D gene ambiguous. V lost 4 bases and J lost 6, with 8 bases in between. Germline lookup yields CDR1 SGHTA and CDR2 FQGNSA. CDR3 length: 12 residues.

The DNA for the CDR3 is TGTGCCAGCAGTGAGACATATGGTAGCACTGAAGCTTTCTTT. Protein: CASSETYGSTEAFF. The V call is TRBV6-1, the J call TRBJ1-1; D not resolved. The germline gives CDR1 MNHNS, CDR2 SASEGT. The CDR3 loop spans 14 amino acids. V lost 3 bases, J lost 4 bases, and 12 bases lay in between.

This sequence joins TRBV11-1 and TRBJ2-5; 10 bases map to TRBD2. CDR1 and CDR2 (germline): SGHAT, FQDESV (reference sequence). CDR3 length: 16 residues. The J segment lost 9 bases and the V segment lost 0 bases, leaving 10 bases of the junction unmatched. CDR3 loop: CASSLAPGLAAWAQYF. For the CDR3, the DNA is TGTGCCAGCAGCTTAGCGCCAGGACTAGCGGCCTGGGCCCAGTACTTC.

The V call is TRBV5-4, the J call TRBJ2-7; 7 bases agree with TRBD1. The CDR3 contains 15 residues. Germline values: CDR1 SGHNT, CDR2 YYREEE (reference sequence). V shed 2 bases and J 7 bases; nucleotides not matched to a gene: 12. The CDR3 bases are TGTGCCAGCAGCTTAATAGACAGGGTCGATAGGGAGCAGTACTTC. Its protein is CASSLIDRVDREQYF.

This chain links TRBV6-5 with TRBJ2-7; 10 bases agree with TRBD1. Trimming took 5 bases from V and 4 from J; bases not matched to a gene: 5. This CDR3 spans 14 amino acids. CDR1 and CDR2 (germline): MNHEY, SVGAGI. The CDR3 spells CASSRTGGQYEQYF. Here the CDR3 DNA reads TGTGCCAGCAGTCGGACAGGGGGACAATACGAGCAGTACTTC.

This clone has only a few counts. The V and J genes are TRBV30 and TRBJ1-5; 7 bases are shared with TRBD1. The germline V gene has CDR1 GTSNPN and CDR2 SVGIG (reference sequence). CDR3 size: 14 residues. The ends lost 1 base at V and 4 bases at J; junction bases unmatched: 4. The CDR3 region is CAWSANRGNQPQHF. CDR3 in DNA: TGTGCCTGGAGTGCGAACAGGGGAAATCAGCCCCAGCATTTT.

The chain couples TRBV9 to TRBJ2-3, with TRBD2 matching 7 bases. This CDR3 has 15 amino acids. CDR1 SGDLS and CDR2 YYNGEE come from the germline V gene. The V and J ends lost 0 bases and 4 bases, in that order; junction bases with no gene match: 5. This CDR3 reads CASSVASSGADTQYF. In DNA form, the CDR3 reads TGTGCCAGCAGCGTAGCTTCCAGCGGGGCAGATACGCAGTATTTT.

The chain couples TRBV6-5 to TRBJ2-7, with 10 bases fitting TRBD1. The germline CDR1 and CDR2 sequences are MNHEY and SVGAGI. The CDR3 has 14 amino acids. With 6 bases clipped from V and 4 bases from J, the junction kept 6 bases outside the gene matches. The CDR3 DNA reads as TGTGCCAGCAGCGGACAGGGGGGGAGTTACGAGCAGTACTTC. Protein sequence: CASSGQGGSYEQYF.

The gene calls are TRBV4-1 and TRBJ2-3; D ambiguous. The V gene lost 6 bases and the J gene lost 5 bases, with 12 bases spanning the gap. The CDR3 consists of 13 residues. Germline V gives CDR1 MGHRA, CDR2 YSYEKL. This CDR3 reads CASREATRDTQYF. Here the CDR3 DNA reads TGCGCCAGCAGGGAAGCTACCCGAGATACGCAGTATTTT.

V usage is TRBV6-6 and J usage is TRBJ2-1; D is ambiguous. Per the germline V gene, CDR1 is MNHNY and CDR2 is SVGAGI (reference sequence). The CDR3 runs to 13 residues. Trimming removed 6 bases at V and 7 bases at J, with 13 bases between. This chain's CDR3 is CASRDHGPNEQFF. CDR3 nucleotides: TGTGCCAGCAGGGATCATGGGCCTAATGAGCAGTTCTTC.

V usage is TRBV6-5 and J usage is TRBJ1-4, with a possible D match to TRBD1 (6 bases). Germline lookup yields CDR1 MNHEY and CDR2 SVGAGI. The V and J ends lost 5 bases and 12 bases respectively, with 22 bases between them. The CDR3 is 15 amino acids. DNA for the CDR3: TGTGCCAGCAGTGTAGTTTCCGGGACAAAGGTCGAACTGTTTTTT. As protein: CASSVVSGTKVELFF.

The chain carries TRBV5-4 and TRBJ2-3; 9 nucleotides match TRBD2. The CDR3 has 16 amino acids. CDR1 SGHNT and CDR2 YYREEE come from the germline V gene (reference sequence). V was clipped by 5 bases and J by 1 base; unmatched bases: 8. The DNA for the CDR3 is TGTGCCAGCAGGGGGCGGGGGGGCCGCGGCACAGATACGCAGTATTTT. It translates to CASRGRGGRGTDTQYF.

The J gene is TRBJ1-2, the V gene TRBV7-2, with 9 bases aligning to TRBD1. V lost 1 base to trimming and J lost 8 bases; unmatched junction nucleotides: 8. The CDR3 sequence is 15 residues long. Germline V gene lookup returns CDR1 SGHTA and CDR2 FQGNSA. The CDR3 protein is CASSLDNRGQGGYTF. CDR3 DNA sequence: TGTGCCAGCAGCTTAGATAACAGGGGGCAAGGGGGCTACACCTTC. Together with reference TRBV7-2 and TRBJ1-2, the CDR3 gives the full variable domain: GAGVSQSPSNKVTEKGKDVELRCDPISGHTALYWYRQSLGQGLEFLIYFQGNSAPDKSGLPSDRFSAERTGGSVSTLTIQRTQQEDSAVYLCASSLDNRGQGGYTFGSGTRLTVV.

The rearrangement joins TRBV30 to TRBJ1-3, with 8 positions matching TRBD1. V was pared by 3 bases and J by 0 bases, with 4 bases of the junction left unmatched. The V gene's germline CDR1 is GTSNPN and CDR2 SVGIG (reference sequence). The CDR3 covers 15 residues. The CDR3 DNA reads as TGTGCCTGGAGGGACAGGGCGCACTCTGGAAACACCATATATTTT. As protein: CAWRDRAHSGNTIYF.

This chain connects TRBV19 to TRBJ1-3; no firm D call. V was trimmed by 5 bases and J by 0 bases, leaving 20 bases between them. Germline assignment: CDR1 LNHDA and CDR2 SQIVND (reference sequence). CDR3 length: 18 amino acids. The CDR3 DNA is TGTGCCAGTAGTCCTAGGACTCTCCCGTACCGCTCTGGAAACACCATATATTTT. Translation gives CASSPRTLPYRSGNTIYF.

As for this clone: This same CDR3 is encoded by further DNA sequences in the sample. This chain joins TRBV10-3 and TRBJ2-1; TRBD1 or TRBD2 may be the D gene (5 bases each). This CDR3 contains 12 residues. The germline V gene encodes CDR1 ENHRY and CDR2 SYGVKD. With 2 bases removed from V and 7 bases from J, the gap between germline ends came to 6 bases. In DNA, the CDR3 is TGTGCCATCAGTGAGGGGGGAAATGAGCAGTTCTTC. This gives the protein CAISEGGNEQFF.

J is TRBJ2-2 and V is TRBV4-3; possibly TRBD2 for D (6 bases). Germline values: CDR1 LGHNA, CDR2 YSLEER. The CDR3 length is 19 residues. Trimming left V 4 bases short and J 2 bases short, with 23 bases between. CDR3 loop: CASSPARGGANLNTGELFF. DNA of the CDR3: TGCGCCAGCAGCCCCGCCCGTGGAGGGGCGAATCTTAACACCGGGGAGCTGTTTTTT.

V usage is TRBV5-6 and J usage is TRBJ2-5, with D perhaps matching TRBD1 or TRBD2 (5 bases each). CDR3 size: 12 residues. From germline, CDR1 is SGHDT and CDR2 YYEEEE. V was pared by 4 bases and J by 9 bases, with 13 bases between. CDR3 sequence: CASSRDLAAQYF. The DNA for the CDR3 is TGTGCCAGCAGCCGGGACCTGGCGGCCCAGTACTTC.

This chain links TRBV6-5 with TRBJ1-2; D call uncertain. Between the trimmed V and J ends, which lost 5 bases and 2 bases, there was a span of 12 bases. The CDR3 has 14 residues. CDR1 and CDR2 (germline): MNHEY, SVGAGI. The CDR3 here is CASSLGGMNYGYTF. The DNA of the CDR3 is TGTGCCAGCAGTCTCGGCGGCATGAACTATGGCTACACCTTC.

This clone appeared a few times. The chain links TRBV5-1 to TRBJ2-3, with no clear D. CDR1 and CDR2 from the germline V gene are SGHRS and YFSETQ. The CDR3 is 14 residues long. V shed 8 bases and J shed 0 bases, with 13 bases lying between them. The CDR3 loop is CASMRIPSTDTQYF. CDR3 DNA sequence: TGCGCCAGTATGAGAATACCTAGCACAGATACGCAGTATTTT.

Notes on this clone: Distinct nucleotide sequences in the sample also encode this CDR3. The chain recombines TRBV6-5 with TRBJ1-2; D possibly corresponds to TRBD1 (5 bases). V lost 4 bases, J lost 5 bases, and 14 bases lay in between. The CDR3 has 14 amino acids. Germline values: CDR1 MNHEY, CDR2 SVGAGI. The CDR3 protein is CASSSGIREYGYTF. The DNA for the CDR3 is TGTGCCAGCAGTTCCGGGATCAGGGAATATGGCTACACCTTC.

The CDR3 region is CSVRQGTNEKLFF. DNA for the CDR3: TGCAGCGTTCGACAGGGGACTAATGAAAAACTGTTTTTT. The chain is built from TRBV29-1 and TRBJ1-4, with 8 bases identical to TRBD1. Trimming at V came to 5 bases and at J to 2 bases, leaving 1 base not matched to a gene. Germline CDR1 reads SQVTM; CDR2 reads ANQGSEA. The CDR3 runs to 13 residues.

The rearrangement uses TRBV5-1 and TRBJ2-5; no firm D call. The J call may be mistaken, given a closer DNA end match to TRBJ2-7. CDR3 length: 13 residues. The germline V gene has CDR1 SGHRS and CDR2 YFSETQ. DNA for the CDR3: TGCGCCAGCAGCTCCAGACCAGACTACGAGCAGTACTTC. It codes for CASSSRPDYEQYF.

The V call is TRBV5-1, the J call TRBJ2-3; tentatively, D is TRBD2 (6 bases). CDR1 and CDR2 from the germline V gene are SGHRS and YFSETQ. The CDR3 spans 16 residues. Trimming removed 0 bases from V and 0 bases from J, with 11 bases in between. The CDR3 spells CASSLEGRTSTDTQYF. Here the CDR3 DNA reads TGCGCCAGCAGCTTGGAGGGGAGGACTAGCACAGATACGCAGTATTTT. Drawing the rest from reference TRBV5-1 and TRBJ2-3, the complete variable domain is KAGVTQTPRYLIKTRGQQVTLSCSPISGHRSVSWYQQTPGQGLQFLFEYFSETQRNKGNFPGRFSGRQFSNSRSEMNVSTLELGDSALYLCASSLEGRTSTDTQYFGPGTRLTVL.

This chain uses TRBV18 with TRBJ1-5; 7 bases map to TRBD1. The CDR3 contains 12 residues. V trimming: 6 bases; J trimming: 7 bases; junction bases outside the gene matches: 3. CDR1 KGHSH and CDR2 LQKENI come from the germline V gene. Here the CDR3 reads CASSQGGQPQHF. CDR3 sequence (DNA): TGTGCCAGCTCCCAGGGGGGCCAGCCCCAGCATTTT. Drawing the rest from reference TRBV18 and TRBJ1-5, the complete variable domain is NAGVMQNPRHLVRRRGQEARLRCSPMKGHSHVYWYRQLPEEGLKFMVYLQKENIIDESGMPKERFSAEFPKEGPSILRIQQVVRGDSAAYFCASSQGGQPQHFGDGTRLSIL.

This clone has only a few counts. CDR3 amino acids: CASSYSSGGAGGELFF. DNA for the CDR3: TGTGCCAGCAGTTACTCGAGCGGGGGGGCCGGCGGGGAGCTGTTTTTT. This rearrangement joins TRBV6-6 to TRBJ2-2, with 10 bases matching TRBD2. The CDR3 spans 16 residues. With 0 bases clipped from V and 7 bases from J, the junction kept 5 bases outside the gene matches. Germline V CDR1 and CDR2: MNHNY, SVGAGI (reference sequence).

This chain connects TRBV7-9 to TRBJ2-7; 9 bases map to TRBD1. The CDR3 is 15 amino acids. Germline trimming cut 1 base from V and 7 bases from J; bases unmatched to any gene: 8. The germline gives CDR1 SEHNR, CDR2 FQNEAQ (reference sequence). In DNA form, the CDR3 reads TGTGCCAGCAGCTTAGATACAGGGGGCGCAGGGGAGCAGTACTTC. Its protein product is CASSLDTGGAGEQYF.

This clone was counted a single time. V gene TRBV6-5 combines with J gene TRBJ2-2, with D possibly matching TRBD1 (6 bases). The ends were cut back, 8 bases at V and 6 bases at J, with 16 bases in the middle. CDR1 is MNHEY, CDR2 SVGAGI, per germline. This CDR3 spans 14 amino acids. This chain's CDR3 is CASRPTGSAGELFF. The CDR3 coding sequence is TGTGCCAGCCGCCCTACAGGGTCAGCCGGGGAGCTGTTTTTT.

The genes are TRBV19 and TRBJ2-5; possible D gene TRBD2, 6 bases. The CDR3 length is 13 residues. Trimming removed 3 bases at V and 4 bases at J, with 9 bases between. In germline, CDR1 is LNHDA, CDR2 SQIVND (reference sequence). The CDR3 here is CASSIPGGETQYF. As DNA, the CDR3 is TGTGCCAGTAGTATTCCCGGGGGAGAGACCCAGTACTTC.